This T cell receptor beta chain was recovered during a study of prognosis after radiotherapy for stage I lung cancer. Study conclusions and caveats: There was a fall in unique TCR clone counts after stereotactic body radiation therapy, median approximately 10,000 versus 7,000.

Genomic DNA was the source, and TCR beta CDR3 was amplified from it by two-round multiplex PCR. Individual primers that were specific to each TRBV and TRBJ gene served in first-round PCR. TCRdb called the multiplex PCR reads again in MiXCR, with one record for every CDR3 protein. The table records around 19,000 distinct CDR3 sequences, about 60% of them present only once. As concerns this clonotype: Its antigen is not known.

V was pared by 1 base and J by 5 bases, with 14 bases between. Germline lookup yields CDR1 LNHNV and CDR2 YYDKDF (reference sequence). The CDR3 extends over 16 amino acids. The sequence was obtained from a donor older than 45 with non-small cell lung cancer. The chain joins TRBV15 to TRBJ1-4; the D gene is possibly TRBD1 (5 bases). The sample here was PBMCs, taken before or after stereotactic body radiation therapy (not recorded which). The CDR3 reads CATSRGLGQGNEKLFF. The CDR3 DNA sequence: TGTGCCACCAGCAGAGGTCTCGGGCAGGGCAATGAAAAACTGTTTTTT.